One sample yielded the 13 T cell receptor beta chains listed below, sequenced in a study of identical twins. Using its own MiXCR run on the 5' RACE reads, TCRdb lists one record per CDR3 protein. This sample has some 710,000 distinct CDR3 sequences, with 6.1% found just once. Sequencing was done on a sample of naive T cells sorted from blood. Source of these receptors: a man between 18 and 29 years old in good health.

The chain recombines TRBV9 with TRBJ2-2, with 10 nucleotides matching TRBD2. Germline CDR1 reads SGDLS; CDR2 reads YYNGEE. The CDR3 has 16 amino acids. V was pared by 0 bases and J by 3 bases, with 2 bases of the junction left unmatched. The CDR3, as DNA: TGTGCCAGCAGCGTAGGGCTAGCGGGAGACACCGGGGAGCTGTTTTTT. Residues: CASSVGLAGDTGELFF. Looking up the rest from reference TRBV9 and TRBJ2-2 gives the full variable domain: DSGVTQTPKHLITATGQRVTLRCSPRSGDLSVYWYQQSLDQGLQFLIQYYNGEERAKGNILERFSAQQFPDLHSELNLSSLELGDSALYFCASSVGLAGDTGELFFGEGSRLTVL.

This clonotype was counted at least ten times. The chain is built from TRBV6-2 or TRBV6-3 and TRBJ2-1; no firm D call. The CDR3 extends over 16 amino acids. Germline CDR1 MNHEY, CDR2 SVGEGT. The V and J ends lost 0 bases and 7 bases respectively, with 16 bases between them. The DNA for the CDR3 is TGTGCCAGCAGTTACTCGAGAATGGCAGTTATTAATGAGCAGTTCTTC. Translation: CASSYSRMAVINEQFF.

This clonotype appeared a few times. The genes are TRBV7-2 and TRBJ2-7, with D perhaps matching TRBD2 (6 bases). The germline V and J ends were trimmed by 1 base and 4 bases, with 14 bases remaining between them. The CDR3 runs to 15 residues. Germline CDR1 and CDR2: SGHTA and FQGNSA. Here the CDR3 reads CASSLVHGGEYEQYF. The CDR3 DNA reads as TGTGCCAGCAGCTTAGTCCATGGAGGGGAGTACGAGCAGTACTTC.

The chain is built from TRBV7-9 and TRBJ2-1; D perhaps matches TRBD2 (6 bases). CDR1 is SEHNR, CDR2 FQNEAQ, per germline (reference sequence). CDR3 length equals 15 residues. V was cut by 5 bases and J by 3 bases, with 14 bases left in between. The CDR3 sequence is CASSAGGLHYNEQFF. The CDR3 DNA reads TGTGCCAGCAGCGCCGGAGGGCTTCACTACAATGAGCAGTTCTTC.

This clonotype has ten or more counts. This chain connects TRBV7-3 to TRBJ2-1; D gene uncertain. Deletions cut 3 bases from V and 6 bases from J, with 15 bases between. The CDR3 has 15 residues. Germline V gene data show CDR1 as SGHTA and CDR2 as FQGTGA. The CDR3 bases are TGTGCCAGCAGCTTTCTCTCAGGACCGGGCAATGAGCAGTTCTTC. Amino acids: CASSFLSGPGNEQFF. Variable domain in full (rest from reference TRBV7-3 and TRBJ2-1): GAGVSQTPSNKVTEKGKYVELRCDPISGHTALYWYRQSLGQGPEFLIYFQGTGAADDSGLPNDRFFAVRPEGSVSTLKIQRTERGDSAVYLCASSFLSGPGNEQFFGPGTRLTVL.

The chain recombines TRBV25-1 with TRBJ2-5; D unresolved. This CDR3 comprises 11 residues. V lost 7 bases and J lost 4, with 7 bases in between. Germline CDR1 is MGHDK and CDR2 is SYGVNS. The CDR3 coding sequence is TGTGCCAGCATGGTTGGAGAGACCCAGTACTTC. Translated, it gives CASMVGETQYF.

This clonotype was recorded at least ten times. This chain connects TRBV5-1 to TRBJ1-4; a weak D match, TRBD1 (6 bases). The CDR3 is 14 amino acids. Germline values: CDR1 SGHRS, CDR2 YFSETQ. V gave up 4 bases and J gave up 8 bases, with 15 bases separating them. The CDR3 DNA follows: TGCGCCAGCAGCAATTCAGGGGCACACGAAAAACTGTTTTTT. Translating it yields CASSNSGAHEKLFF.

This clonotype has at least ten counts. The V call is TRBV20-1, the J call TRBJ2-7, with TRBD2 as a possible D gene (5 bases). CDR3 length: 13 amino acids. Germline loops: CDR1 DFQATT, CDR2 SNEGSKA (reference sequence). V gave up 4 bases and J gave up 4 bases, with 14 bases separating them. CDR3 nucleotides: TGCAGTGCTAAGTCGGACTGGACTTACGAGCAGTACGTC. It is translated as CSAKSDWTYEQYV.

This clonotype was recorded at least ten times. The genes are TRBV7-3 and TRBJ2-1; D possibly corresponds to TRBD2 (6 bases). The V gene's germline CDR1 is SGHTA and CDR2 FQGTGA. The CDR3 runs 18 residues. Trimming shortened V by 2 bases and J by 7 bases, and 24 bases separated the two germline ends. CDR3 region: CASSLRKAVAGLKNEQFF. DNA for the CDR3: TGTGCCAGCAGCTTACGTAAGGCGGTGGCGGGGTTGAAAAATGAGCAGTTCTTC.

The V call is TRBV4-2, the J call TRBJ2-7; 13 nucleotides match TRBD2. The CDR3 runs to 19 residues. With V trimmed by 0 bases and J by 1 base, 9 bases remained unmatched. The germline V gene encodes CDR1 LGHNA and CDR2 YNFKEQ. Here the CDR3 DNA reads TGTGCCAGCAGCCAAGATTTAACTAGCGGGAGGGCCATGTCCTACGAGCAGTACTTC. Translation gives CASSQDLTSGRAMSYEQYF.

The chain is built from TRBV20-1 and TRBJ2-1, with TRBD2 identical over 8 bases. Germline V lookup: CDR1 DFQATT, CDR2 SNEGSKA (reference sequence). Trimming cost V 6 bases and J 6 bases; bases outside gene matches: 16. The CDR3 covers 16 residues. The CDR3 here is CSAQLSSGLDLNEQFF. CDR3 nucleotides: TGCAGTGCCCAACTCTCTAGCGGGTTAGACCTCAATGAGCAGTTCTTC.

The CDR3 coding sequence is TGCGCCAGCAGTTTTGGACTAGCGGGTCCAGGGGATACGCAGTATTTT. This gives the protein CASSFGLAGPGDTQYF. The gene calls are TRBV5-1 and TRBJ2-3, with 11 bases matching TRBD2. CDR3 size: 16 residues. V lost 5 bases and J lost 6; bases outside the gene matches: 11. The V gene's germline CDR1 is SGHRS and CDR2 YFSETQ.

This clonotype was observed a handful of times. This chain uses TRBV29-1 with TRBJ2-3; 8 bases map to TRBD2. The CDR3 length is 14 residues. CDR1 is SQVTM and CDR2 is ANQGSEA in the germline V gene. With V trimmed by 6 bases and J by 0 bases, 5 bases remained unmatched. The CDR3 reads CSVRLATSTDTQYF. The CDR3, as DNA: TGCAGCGTAAGACTAGCGACCAGCACAGATACGCAGTATTTT.